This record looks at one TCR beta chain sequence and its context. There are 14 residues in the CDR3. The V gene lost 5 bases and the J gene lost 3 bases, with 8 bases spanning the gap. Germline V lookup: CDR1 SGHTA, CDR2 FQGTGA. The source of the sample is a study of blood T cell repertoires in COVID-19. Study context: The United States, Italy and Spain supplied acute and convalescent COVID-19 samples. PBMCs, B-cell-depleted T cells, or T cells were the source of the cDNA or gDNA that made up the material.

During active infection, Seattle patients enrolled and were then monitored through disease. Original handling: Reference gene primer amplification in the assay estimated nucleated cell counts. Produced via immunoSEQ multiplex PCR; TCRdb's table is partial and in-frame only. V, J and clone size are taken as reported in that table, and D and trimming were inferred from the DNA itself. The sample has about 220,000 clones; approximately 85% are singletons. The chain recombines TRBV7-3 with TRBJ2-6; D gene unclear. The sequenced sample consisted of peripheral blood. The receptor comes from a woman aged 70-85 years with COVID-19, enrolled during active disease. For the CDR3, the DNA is TGTGCCAGCAGCCCTCGGGTTGGGGCCAACGTCCTGACTTTC. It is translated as CASSPRVGANVLTF.